This T cell receptor beta chain was obtained from a study of blood T cell repertoires in COVID-19. Across the study: Nucleic acid was either cDNA or gDNA, and it came from T cells, B-cell-depleted T cells, or PBMCs.

The germline V gene has CDR1 SQVTM and CDR2 ANQGSEA. Trimming at V came to 4 bases and at J to 3 bases, leaving 12 bases not matched to a gene. The CDR3 spans 18 residues. Per the authors' pipeline: The authors estimated nucleated cell counts from reference gene primer amplification. Only in-frame clones appear in the TCRdb table, and some are missing; sequencing was by immunoSEQ multiplex PCR. The V and J calls and clone size were taken over from that table, and D and trimming were inferred from the DNA. This sample has 250,000 to 350,000 clones, with nearly 90% found just once. Cohort allocation depended upon clinical history that participants reported. A case of COVID-19 had been met by exposed participants within 2 weeks before study entry.

The chain combines TRBV29-1 with TRBJ2-2; 12 nucleotides match TRBD1. The sample comprised PBMCs or T cells enriched from blood (not recorded which). The clonotype was recovered from a woman aged 45-59 years who had been exposed to COVID-19. The CDR3 region is CSVVVGQGALSDTGELFF. For the CDR3, the DNA is TGCAGCGTTGTAGTGGGACAGGGGGCTCTAAGTGACACCGGGGAGCTGTTTTTT.